This TCR beta chain comes out of a study of cytomegalovirus exposure and HLA in healthy donors. Study-wide results and caveats: There were a few CMV-associated chains whose specificity for CMV antigens was confirmed in vitro. Subsequent analysis revealed that first-cohort TCR clusters tended to co-occur in the approximately 120 validation repertoires. Rarity characterized most TCR sequences, yet some public TCRs appeared in many donors.

The V end was cut by 8 bases, the J end by 0 bases, with 16 bases between. The CDR3 spans 15 residues. CDR1 is LNHDA and CDR2 is SQIVND in the germline V gene (reference sequence). Profiled with immunoSEQ multiplex PCR; TCRdb holds only in-frame clones, not every one. The repertoire holds 150,000 to 200,000 clones, roughly 83% seen once, with roughly 1.5% in the top ten. This clone has only one observation. Its antigen is not known. The chain couples TRBV19 to TRBJ1-1, with D unresolved. The origin of this receptor is a woman between 18 and 30 years old in good health and CMV-seronegative. Material: PBMCs. CDR3 coding DNA: TGTGCCAGTGCGGGATCAGATCTCTTGAACACTGAAGCTTTCTTT. It specifies CASAGSDLLNTEAFF.